This TCR beta chain comes out of a study of T cell responses to AZD1222 COVID-19 vaccine. Study in general: The study pooled second doses at about 4 or about 12 weeks.

The V and J ends lost 5 bases and 5 bases, in that order; junction bases with no gene match: 7. Germline CDR1 is SGHRS and CDR2 is YFSETQ. The CDR3 loop spans 16 amino acids. This clone has a handful of counts. Its antigen is as yet unknown. Study results and caveats: The reported proportion of spike-specific TCRs targeting unmutated variant regions was nearly half.

Generated by immunoSEQ multiplex PCR, the TCRdb table keeps only in-frame clones and is missing some. The table lists some 190,000 clones, 88% of them singletons. The source material was peripheral blood, sampled on day 0 of AZD1222 vaccination. This receptor was taken from an adult in good health. The chain has TRBV5-1 and TRBJ2-2; 12 bases match TRBD2. The CDR3 is CASRALAGGPTGELFF. The CDR3 DNA follows: TGCGCCAGCAGGGCACTAGCGGGGGGCCCAACCGGGGAGCTGTTTTTT.